Shown below are 10 T cell receptor beta chains from a single sample sequenced in a study of response to subunit inactivated influenza vaccine. Each CDR3 protein is one row after TCRdb ran MiXCR on the RT-PCR reads. The sample gives over 800,000 distinct CDR3 sequences, less than 25% of which show up once; roughly 10% is in the top ten. The input for sequencing was PBMCs from blood, taken less than 6 days after vaccination. All receptors derive from a man aged 50-60 years who received an inactivated influenza vaccine.

This chain uses TRBV24-1 with TRBJ1-2; D is perhaps TRBD1 (6 bases). Looked up from germline, CDR1 is KGHDR and CDR2 is SFDVKD. The CDR3 has 15 amino acids. The V gene lost 3 bases and the J gene lost 3 bases, with 13 bases spanning the gap. CDR3 DNA sequence: TGTGCCACCAGTGATCGTCAGGGGAGGGACTATGGCTACACCTTC. Amino acids: CATSDRQGRDYGYTF.

In this sample, this clonotype turned up a few times. The chain links TRBV6-2 or TRBV6-3 to TRBJ2-2; 7 bases are a match to TRBD1. V shed 3 bases, J shed 3 bases, and the junction held 10 bases outside the gene matches. CDR3 length equals 17 residues. Germline values: CDR1 MNHEY, CDR2 SVGEGT. This CDR3 reads CASSYNPRDRYTGELFF. The CDR3 DNA reads TGTGCCAGCAGTTATAACCCCCGGGACAGATACACCGGGGAGCTGTTTTTT.

The chain couples TRBV20-1 to TRBJ2-2; D gene unclear. In germline, CDR1 is DFQATT, CDR2 SNEGSKA (reference sequence). The CDR3 consists of 15 residues. V lost 3 bases to trimming and J lost 0 bases, with 11 bases between them. Written as DNA, the CDR3 is TGCAGTGCTAGGTACATGAGATCGAACACCGGGGAGCTGTTTTTT. The encoded protein is CSARYMRSNTGELFF.

This clonotype appeared a few times. This chain connects TRBV15 to TRBJ2-1; 12 bases agree with TRBD2. Germline values: CDR1 LNHNV, CDR2 YYDKDF (reference sequence). Trimming cost V 6 bases and J 3 bases; bases outside gene matches: 9. The CDR3 is 17 amino acids. The CDR3 sequence: CATSVPLAGGFYNEQFF. CDR3 sequence (DNA): TGTGCCACCAGTGTACCACTAGCGGGAGGATTCTACAATGAGCAGTTCTTC.

The rearrangement joins TRBV6-1 to TRBJ2-7; 10 bases match TRBD1. Germline V lookup: CDR1 MNHNS, CDR2 SASEGT. The trim removed 6 bases at V and 5 bases at J, leaving 10 bases unmatched. The CDR3 consists of 15 residues. DNA of the CDR3: TGTGCCAGCAGACGGGACAGGGGCCGGATGGACGAGCAGTACTTC. It specifies CASRRDRGRMDEQYF.

This clonotype was counted a few times. The V call is TRBV11-2, the J call TRBJ2-1; the match to TRBD2 covers 14 bases. The ends lost 8 bases at V and 7 bases at J; junction bases unmatched: 13. This CDR3 is 17 amino acids long. In germline, CDR1 is SGHAT, CDR2 FQNNGV. For the CDR3, the DNA is TGTGCCAGCGGGAAGGGGGTTTGGACTAGCGGGAGGAATGAGCAGTTCTTC. It translates to CASGKGVWTSGRNEQFF.

V and J are TRBV29-1 and TRBJ2-1; weak D call: TRBD2 (5 bases). The CDR3 totals 10 residues. Trimming removed 4 bases from V and 10 bases from J, with 8 bases in between. In germline, CDR1 is SQVTM, CDR2 ANQGSEA. The chain's CDR3 is CSVGGDEQFF. The DNA for the CDR3 is TGCAGCGTTGGGGGAGACGAGCAGTTCTTC.

The chain combines TRBV4-2 with TRBJ2-7; 10 bases line up with TRBD1. This CDR3 is 15 amino acids long. CDR1 and CDR2 from the germline V gene are LGHNA and YNFKEQ. The V and J ends lost 4 bases and 5 bases, in that order; junction bases with no gene match: 8. This CDR3 is CASSRVGQGFDEQYF. The CDR3 DNA reads TGTGCCAGCAGCCGCGTGGGACAGGGGTTCGACGAGCAGTACTTC.

The V and J genes are TRBV10-3 and TRBJ2-7, with TRBD2 identical over 7 bases. CDR1 and CDR2 (germline): ENHRY, SYGVKD. The J segment lost 5 bases and the V segment lost 6 bases, leaving 7 bases of the junction unmatched. The CDR3 has 13 amino acids. Written as DNA, the CDR3 is TGTGCCATCAGGGAGGGAGGGCCGGACGAGCAGTACTTC. The encoded protein is CAIREGGPDEQYF.

This clonotype was counted between two and nine times. The V and J genes are TRBV3-1 and TRBJ2-5, with TRBD2 matching over 12 bases. The ends lost 6 bases at V and 6 bases at J; junction bases unmatched: 14. This CDR3 has 17 residues. Germline V gene data show CDR1 as LGHDT and CDR2 as YNNKEL (reference sequence). The CDR3 loop is CASRPPSSGGAQKTQYF. As DNA, the CDR3 is TGTGCCAGCAGGCCCCCCTCTAGCGGGGGGGCCCAGAAGACCCAGTACTTC.